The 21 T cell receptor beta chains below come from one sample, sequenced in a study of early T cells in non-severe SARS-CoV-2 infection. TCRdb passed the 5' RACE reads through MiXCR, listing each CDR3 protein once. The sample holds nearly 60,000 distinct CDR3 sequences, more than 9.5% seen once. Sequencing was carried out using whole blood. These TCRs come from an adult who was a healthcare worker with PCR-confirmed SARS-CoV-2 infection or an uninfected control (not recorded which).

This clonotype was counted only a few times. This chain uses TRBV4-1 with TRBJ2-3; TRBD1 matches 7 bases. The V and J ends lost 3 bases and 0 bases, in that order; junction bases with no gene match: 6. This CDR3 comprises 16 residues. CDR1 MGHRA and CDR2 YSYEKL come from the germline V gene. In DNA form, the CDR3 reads TGCGCCAGCAGCCAGGACAGGAGTTCTAGCACAGATACGCAGTATTTT. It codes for CASSQDRSSSTDTQYF.

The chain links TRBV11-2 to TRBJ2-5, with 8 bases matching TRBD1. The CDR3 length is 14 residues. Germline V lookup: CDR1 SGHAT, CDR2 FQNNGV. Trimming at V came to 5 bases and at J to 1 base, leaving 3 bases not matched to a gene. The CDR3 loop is CASSLDRAQETQYF. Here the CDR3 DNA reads TGTGCCAGCAGCCTGGACAGGGCCCAAGAGACCCAGTACTTC.

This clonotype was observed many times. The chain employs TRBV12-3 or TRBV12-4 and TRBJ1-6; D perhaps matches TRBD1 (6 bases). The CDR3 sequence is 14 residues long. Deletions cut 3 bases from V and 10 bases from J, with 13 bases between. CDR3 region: CASSLNQDSSPLHF. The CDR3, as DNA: TGTGCCAGCAGTTTGAACCAGGACAGCTCACCCCTCCACTTT.

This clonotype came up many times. The CDR3 is CASSPRDITSPSGNTIYF. As DNA, the CDR3 is TGTGCCAGCTCCCCGCGGGACATAACTTCCCCCTCTGGAAACACCATATATTTT. This chain uses TRBV18 with TRBJ1-3, with D maybe TRBD1 (6 bases). The V end was cut by 6 bases, the J end by 0 bases, with 21 bases between. The germline V gene encodes CDR1 KGHSH and CDR2 LQKENI. The CDR3 runs 18 residues.

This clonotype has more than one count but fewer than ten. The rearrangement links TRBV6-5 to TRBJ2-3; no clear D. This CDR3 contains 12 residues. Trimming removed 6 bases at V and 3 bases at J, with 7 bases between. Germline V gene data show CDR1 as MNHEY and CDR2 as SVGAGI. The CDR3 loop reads CASRAGTDTQYF. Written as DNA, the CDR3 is TGTGCCAGCAGAGCCGGGACAGATACGCAGTATTTT.

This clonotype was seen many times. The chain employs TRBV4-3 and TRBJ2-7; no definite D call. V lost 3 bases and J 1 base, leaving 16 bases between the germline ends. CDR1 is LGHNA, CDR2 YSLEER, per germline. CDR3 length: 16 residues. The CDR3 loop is CASSHPRGSYSYEQYF. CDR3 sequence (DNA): TGCGCCAGCAGCCACCCCAGAGGCAGTTATTCCTACGAGCAGTACTTC.

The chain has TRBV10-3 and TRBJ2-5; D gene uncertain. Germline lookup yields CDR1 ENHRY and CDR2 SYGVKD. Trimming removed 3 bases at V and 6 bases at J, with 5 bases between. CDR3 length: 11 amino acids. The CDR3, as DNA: TGTGCCATCAGTGATCTTCAGACCCAGTACTTC. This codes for CAISDLQTQYF.

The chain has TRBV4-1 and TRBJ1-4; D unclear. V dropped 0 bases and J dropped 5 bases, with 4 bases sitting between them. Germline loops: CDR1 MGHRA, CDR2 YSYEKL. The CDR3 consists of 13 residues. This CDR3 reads CASSQEQNEKLFF. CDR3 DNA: TGCGCCAGCAGCCAAGAACAGAATGAAAAACTGTTTTTT.

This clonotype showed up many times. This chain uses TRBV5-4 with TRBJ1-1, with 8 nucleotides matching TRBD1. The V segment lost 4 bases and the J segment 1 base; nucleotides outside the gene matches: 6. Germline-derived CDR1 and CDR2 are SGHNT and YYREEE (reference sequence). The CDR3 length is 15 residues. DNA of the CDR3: TGTGCCAGCAGCAGGTGGGACAGGACGAACACTGAAGCTTTCTTT. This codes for CASSRWDRTNTEAFF.

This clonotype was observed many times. This CDR3 reads CSARSTSGFSTDTQYF. For the CDR3, the DNA is TGCAGTGCTAGGTCCACTAGCGGGTTTAGCACAGATACGCAGTATTTT. The rearrangement joins TRBV20-1 to TRBJ2-3, with 9 bases matching TRBD2. V lost 3 bases to trimming and J lost 0 bases; unmatched junction nucleotides: 7. From germline, CDR1 is DFQATT and CDR2 SNEGSKA (reference sequence). CDR3 length: 16 residues.

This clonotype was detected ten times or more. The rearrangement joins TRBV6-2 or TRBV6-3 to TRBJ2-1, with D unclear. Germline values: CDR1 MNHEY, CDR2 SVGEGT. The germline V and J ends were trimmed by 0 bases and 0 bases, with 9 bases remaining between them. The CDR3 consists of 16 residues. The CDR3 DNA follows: TGTGCCAGCAGTTACTCGGCCAGGACCTCCTACAATGAGCAGTTCTTC. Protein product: CASSYSARTSYNEQFF.

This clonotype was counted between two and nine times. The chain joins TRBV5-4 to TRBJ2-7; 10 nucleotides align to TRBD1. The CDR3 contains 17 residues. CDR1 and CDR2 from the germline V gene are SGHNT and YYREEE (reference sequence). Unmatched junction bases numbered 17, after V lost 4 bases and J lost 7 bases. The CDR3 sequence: CASSHNPGTGVVREQYF. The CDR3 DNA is TGTGCCAGCAGCCACAACCCCGGGACAGGGGTGGTGCGGGAGCAGTACTTC.

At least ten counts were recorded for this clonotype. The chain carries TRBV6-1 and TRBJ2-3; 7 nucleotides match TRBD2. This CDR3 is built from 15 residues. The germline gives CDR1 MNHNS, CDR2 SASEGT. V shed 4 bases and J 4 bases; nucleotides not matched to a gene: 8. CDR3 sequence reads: CASSAGGGPADTQYF. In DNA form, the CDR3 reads TGTGCCAGCAGTGCCGGCGGGGGACCGGCAGATACGCAGTATTTT.

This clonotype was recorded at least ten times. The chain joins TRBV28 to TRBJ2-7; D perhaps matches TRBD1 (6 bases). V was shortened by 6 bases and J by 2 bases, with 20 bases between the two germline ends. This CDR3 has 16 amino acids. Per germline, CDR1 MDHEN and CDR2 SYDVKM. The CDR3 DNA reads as TGTGCCAGCAGGCAACTAAGGACAGTAAGGACCTACGAGCAGTACTTC. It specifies CASRQLRTVRTYEQYF.

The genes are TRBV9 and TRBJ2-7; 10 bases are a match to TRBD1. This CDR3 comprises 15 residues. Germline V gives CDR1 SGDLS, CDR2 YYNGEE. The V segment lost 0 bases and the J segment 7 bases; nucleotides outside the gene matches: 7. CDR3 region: CASSVGGQGMEEQYF. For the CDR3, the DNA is TGTGCCAGCAGCGTAGGGGGACAGGGGATGGAGGAGCAGTACTTC. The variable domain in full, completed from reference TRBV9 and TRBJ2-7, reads DSGVTQTPKHLITATGQRVTLRCSPRSGDLSVYWYQQSLDQGLQFLIQYYNGEERAKGNILERFSAQQFPDLHSELNLSSLELGDSALYFCASSVGGQGMEEQYFGPGTRLTVT.

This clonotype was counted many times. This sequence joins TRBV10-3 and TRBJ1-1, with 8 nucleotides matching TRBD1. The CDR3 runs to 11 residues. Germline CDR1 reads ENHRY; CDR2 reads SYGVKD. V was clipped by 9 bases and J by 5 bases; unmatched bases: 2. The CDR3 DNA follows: TGTGCCATAGGACAGGGAACTGAAGCTTTCTTT. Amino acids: CAIGQGTEAFF.

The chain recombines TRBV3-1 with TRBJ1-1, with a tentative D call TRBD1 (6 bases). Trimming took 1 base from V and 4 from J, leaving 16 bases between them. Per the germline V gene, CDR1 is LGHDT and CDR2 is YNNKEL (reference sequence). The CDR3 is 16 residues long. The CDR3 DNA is TGTGCCAGCAGCCAAGGGCGGGGGCGGTTGGGCACTGAAGCTTTCTTT. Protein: CASSQGRGRLGTEAFF.

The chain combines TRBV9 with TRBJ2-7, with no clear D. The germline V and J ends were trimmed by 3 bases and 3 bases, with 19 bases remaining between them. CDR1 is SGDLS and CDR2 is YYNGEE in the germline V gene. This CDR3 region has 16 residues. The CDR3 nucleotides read TGTGCCAGCAGCGCCGCGCTGGATGGACCGCTCTACGAGCAGTACTTC. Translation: CASSAALDGPLYEQYF.

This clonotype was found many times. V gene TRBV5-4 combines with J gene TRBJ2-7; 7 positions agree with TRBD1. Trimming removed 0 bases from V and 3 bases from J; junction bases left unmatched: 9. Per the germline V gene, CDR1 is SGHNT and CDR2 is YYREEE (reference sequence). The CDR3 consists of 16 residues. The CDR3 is CASSLGSGGRNYEQYF. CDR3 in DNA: TGTGCCAGCAGCTTGGGGTCAGGGGGTAGAAACTACGAGCAGTACTTC.

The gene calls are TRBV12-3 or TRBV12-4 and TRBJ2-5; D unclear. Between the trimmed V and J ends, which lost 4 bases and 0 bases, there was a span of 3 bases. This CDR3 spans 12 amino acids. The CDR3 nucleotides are TGTGCCAGCAGTTACAACCAAGAGACCCAGTACTTC. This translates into CASSYNQETQYF.

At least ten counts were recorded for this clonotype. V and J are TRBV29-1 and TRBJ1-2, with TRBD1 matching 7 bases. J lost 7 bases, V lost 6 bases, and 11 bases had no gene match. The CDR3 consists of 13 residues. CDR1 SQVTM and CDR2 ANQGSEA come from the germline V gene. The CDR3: CSVGLTGAFGYTF. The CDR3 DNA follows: TGCAGCGTCGGCCTTACAGGGGCCTTTGGCTACACCTTC.